Below are 6 T cell receptor beta chains sequenced from a single sample in a study of shared clonotypes between healthy human individuals. TCRdb keeps only in-frame clones here, not all; method: immunoSEQ multiplex PCR. Counted here are some 2,400,000 clones, under 97% occurring once; the ten biggest clones make up approximately 0.13%. Sequenced input: naive CD4+ T cells sorted from blood. Documented subset: CD45RA+ positively selected. The receptors were gathered from a man younger than 35 in good health.

V gene TRBV7-9 combines with J gene TRBJ1-1; D unclear. The CDR3 is made up of 15 amino acids. Trimming took off 2 bases at V and 1 base at J, with 11 bases between the two ends. Germline V gene sequence: CDR1 SEHNR, CDR2 FQNEAQ (reference sequence). The CDR3 bases are TGTGCCAGCAGCTTAAGGGCAGCGGAGAACACTGAAGCTTTCTTT. This codes for CASSLRAAENTEAFF.

The rearrangement joins TRBV7-9 to TRBJ1-1; D remains ambiguous. CDR1 SEHNR and CDR2 FQNEAQ come from the germline V gene (reference sequence). V was cut by 5 bases and J by 4 bases, with 17 bases left in between. CDR3 length equals 15 residues. The CDR3 coding sequence is TGTGCCAGCAGCGCTCTTCGGGATGTTGGCACTGAAGCTTTCTTT. Translation: CASSALRDVGTEAFF.

This sequence joins TRBV7-2 and TRBJ2-7; D unclear. The germline gives CDR1 SGHTA, CDR2 FQGNSA. CDR3 length equals 13 residues. The V end lost 5 bases, the J end lost 7 bases, and 15 bases lay between the germline ends. The CDR3 sequence: CASSPDWLREQYF. Written as DNA, the CDR3 is TGTGCCAGCAGCCCCGACTGGTTACGAGAGCAGTACTTC.

This clone came up a few times. The chain links TRBV30 to TRBJ2-7, with TRBD1 identical over 8 bases. The germline V gene has CDR1 GTSNPN and CDR2 SVGIG (reference sequence). V shed 3 bases, J shed 2 bases, and the junction held 6 bases outside the gene matches. The CDR3 covers 14 residues. CDR3 coding DNA: TGTGCCTGGAGCCTTGGGACAGGCCCCTACGAGCAGTACTTC. It translates to CAWSLGTGPYEQYF.

This clone was observed a single time. The genes are TRBV7-9 and TRBJ2-5; TRBD2 is a possible D gene (5 bases). The CDR3 sequence is 15 residues long. V lost 2 bases and J lost 5, with 15 bases in between. CDR1 is SEHNR and CDR2 is FQNEAQ in the germline V gene (reference sequence). CDR3 residues: CASSLRESQRETQYF. CDR3 nucleotides: TGTGCCAGCAGCTTACGGGAATCTCAGAGGGAGACCCAGTACTTC. Together with reference TRBV7-9 and TRBJ2-5, the CDR3 gives the full variable domain: DTGVSQNPRHKITKRGQNVTFRCDPISEHNRLYWYRQTLGQGPEFLTYFQNEAQLEKSRLLSDRFSAERPKGSFSTLEIQRTEQGDSAMYLCASSLRESQRETQYFGPGTRLLVL.

The chain combines TRBV14 with TRBJ1-4, with 7 bases that match TRBD1. Germline V lookup: CDR1 SGHDN, CDR2 FVKESK. After removal of 6 bases from V and 10 bases from J, the junction contained 11 bases not matched to a gene. The CDR3 is made up of 14 amino acids. CDR3 coding DNA: TGTGCCAGCAGTCGAGCGACAGGGCTTGGAAAACTGTTTTTT. Translated: CASSRATGLGKLFF.